This paragraph covers one TCR beta chain sequence. The antigen remains unidentified. The germline gene is not matched at one end of the junction; a read error may be the cause. Generation of TCR beta libraries employed quantitative 5'-RACE incorporating molecular barcodes. Via MiXCR, TCRdb re-called the 5' RACE reads, giving one row per CDR3 protein. This table has under 300,000 distinct CDR3 sequences, roughly a tenth appearing once. This sample was taken from a study of CD8 T cells in ankylosing spondylitis. Study-wide points: Past studies reported some motif variants in reactive arthritis synovial fluid and blood.

Germline V gene lookup returns CDR1 SNHLY and CDR2 FYNNEI. The CDR3 sequence is 18 residues long. The chain recombines TRBV2 with TRBJ2-3, with TRBD2 as a possible D gene (6 bases). The sequenced material came from blood, either unsorted or a sorted T cell fraction (not recorded which). This sequence originates from a male donor with ankylosing spondylitis or in good health (not recorded which). The CDR3 is CAISLIGGSPGPRDTQYF. The CDR3 DNA reads TGTGCCATCAGTTTAATCGGAGGGTCTCCGGGCCCCCGAGATACGCAGTATTTT.